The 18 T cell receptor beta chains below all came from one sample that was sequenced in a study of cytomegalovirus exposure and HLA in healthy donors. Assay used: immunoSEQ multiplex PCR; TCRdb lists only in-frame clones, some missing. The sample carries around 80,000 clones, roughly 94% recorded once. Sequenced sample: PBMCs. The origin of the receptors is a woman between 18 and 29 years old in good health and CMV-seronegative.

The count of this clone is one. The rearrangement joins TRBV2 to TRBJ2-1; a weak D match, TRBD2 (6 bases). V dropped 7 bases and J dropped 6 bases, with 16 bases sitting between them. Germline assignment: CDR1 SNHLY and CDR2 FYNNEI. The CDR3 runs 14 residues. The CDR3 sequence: CASTPLRGINEQFF. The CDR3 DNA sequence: TGTGCCAGCACCCCCCTACGCGGGATCAATGAGCAGTTCTTC.

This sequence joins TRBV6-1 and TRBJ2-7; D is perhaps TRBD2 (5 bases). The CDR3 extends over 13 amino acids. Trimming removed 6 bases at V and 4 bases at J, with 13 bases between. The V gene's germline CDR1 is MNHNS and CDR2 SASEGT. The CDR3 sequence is CASRTGIQYEQYF. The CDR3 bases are TGTGCCAGCAGGACCGGGATACAATACGAGCAGTACTTC.

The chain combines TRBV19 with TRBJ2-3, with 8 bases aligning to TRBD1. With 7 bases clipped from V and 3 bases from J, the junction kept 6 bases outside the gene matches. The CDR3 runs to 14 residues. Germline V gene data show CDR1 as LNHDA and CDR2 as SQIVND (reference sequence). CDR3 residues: CASKDRAATDTQYF. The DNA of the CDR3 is TGTGCCAGTAAGGACAGGGCCGCGACAGATACGCAGTATTTT. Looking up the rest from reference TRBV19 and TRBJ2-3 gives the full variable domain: DGGITQSPKYLFRKEGQNVTLSCEQNLNHDAMYWYRQDPGQGLRLIYYSQIVNDFQKGDIAEGYSVSREKKESFPLTVTSAQKNPTAFYLCASKDRAATDTQYFGPGTRLTVL.

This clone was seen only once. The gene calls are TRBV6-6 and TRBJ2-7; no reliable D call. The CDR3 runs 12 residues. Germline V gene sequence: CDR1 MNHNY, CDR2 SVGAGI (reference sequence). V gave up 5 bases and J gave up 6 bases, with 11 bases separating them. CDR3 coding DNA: TGTGCCAGCAGTCTGGTATCGAGCGAGCAGTACTTC. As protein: CASSLVSSEQYF.

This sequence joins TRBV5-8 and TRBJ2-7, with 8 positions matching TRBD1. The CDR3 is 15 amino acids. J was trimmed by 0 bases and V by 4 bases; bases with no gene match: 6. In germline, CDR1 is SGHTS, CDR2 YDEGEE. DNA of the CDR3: TGTGCCAGCAGCATCCGGACAGGGATCTCCTACGAGCAGTACTTC. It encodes CASSIRTGISYEQYF.

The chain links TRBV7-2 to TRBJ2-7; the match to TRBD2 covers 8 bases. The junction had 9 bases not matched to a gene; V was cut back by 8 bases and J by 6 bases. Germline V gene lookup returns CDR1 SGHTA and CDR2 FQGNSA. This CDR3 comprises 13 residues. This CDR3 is CASGWTSLPEQYF. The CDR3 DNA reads TGTGCCAGCGGCTGGACTAGCTTGCCCGAGCAGTACTTC. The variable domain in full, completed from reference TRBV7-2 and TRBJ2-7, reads GAGVSQSPSNKVTEKGKDVELRCDPISGHTALYWYRQSLGQGLEFLIYFQGNSAPDKSGLPSDRFSAERTGGSVSTLTIQRTQQEDSAVYLCASGWTSLPEQYFGPGTRLTVT.

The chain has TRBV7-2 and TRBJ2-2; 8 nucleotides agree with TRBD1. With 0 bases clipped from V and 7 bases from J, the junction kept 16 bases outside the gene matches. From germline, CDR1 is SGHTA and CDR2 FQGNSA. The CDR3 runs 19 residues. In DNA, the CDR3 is TGTGCCAGCAGCTTAGCTCACCCCACAGGGGGTAAAGTAGGCGGGGAGCTGTTTTTT. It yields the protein CASSLAHPTGGKVGGELFF.

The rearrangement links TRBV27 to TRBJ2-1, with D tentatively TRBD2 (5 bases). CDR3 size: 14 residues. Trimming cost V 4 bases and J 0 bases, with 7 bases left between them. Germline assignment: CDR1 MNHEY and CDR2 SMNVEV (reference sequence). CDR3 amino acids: CASSSGSSYNEQFF. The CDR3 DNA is TGTGCCAGCAGTTCTGGGAGCTCCTACAATGAGCAGTTCTTC.

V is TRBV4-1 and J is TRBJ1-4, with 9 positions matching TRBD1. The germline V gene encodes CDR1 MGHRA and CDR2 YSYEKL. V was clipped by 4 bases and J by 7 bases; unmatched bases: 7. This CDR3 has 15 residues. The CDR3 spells CASSLLDRGGEKLFF. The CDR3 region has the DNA TGCGCCAGCAGCCTCCTCGACAGGGGGGGTGAAAAACTGTTTTTT.

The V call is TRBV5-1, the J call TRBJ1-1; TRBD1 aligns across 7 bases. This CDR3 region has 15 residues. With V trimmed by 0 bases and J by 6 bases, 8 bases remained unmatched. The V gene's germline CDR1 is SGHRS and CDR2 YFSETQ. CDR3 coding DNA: TGCGCCAGCAGCTTGGAGGGACAGAGAAGGTCTGAAGCTTTCTTT. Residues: CASSLEGQRRSEAFF.

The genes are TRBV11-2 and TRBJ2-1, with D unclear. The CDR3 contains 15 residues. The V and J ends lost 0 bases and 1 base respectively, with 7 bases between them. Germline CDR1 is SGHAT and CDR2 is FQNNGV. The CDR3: CASSLEPGSYNEQFF. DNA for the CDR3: TGTGCCAGCAGCTTAGAACCCGGTTCCTACAATGAGCAGTTCTTC.

The CDR3 protein is CSLREVDTIYF. The CDR3 region has the DNA TGCAGCCTTCGGGAAGTGGACACCATATATTTT. The rearrangement joins TRBV20-1 to TRBJ1-3; D remains unclear. The CDR3 totals 11 residues. CDR1 is DFQATT and CDR2 is SNEGSKA in the germline V gene (reference sequence).

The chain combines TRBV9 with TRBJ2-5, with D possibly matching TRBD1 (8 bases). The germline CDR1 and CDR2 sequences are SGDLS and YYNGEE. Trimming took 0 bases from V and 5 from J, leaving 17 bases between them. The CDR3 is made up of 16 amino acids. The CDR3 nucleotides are TGTGCCAGCAGCGTAGCCGGACAGGGAGGGTGGGAGACCCAGTACTTC. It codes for CASSVAGQGGWETQYF.

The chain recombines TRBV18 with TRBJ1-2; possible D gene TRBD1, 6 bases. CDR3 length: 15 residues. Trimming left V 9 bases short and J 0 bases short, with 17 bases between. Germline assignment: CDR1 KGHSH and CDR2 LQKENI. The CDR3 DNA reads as TGTGCCAGTAGTTTGACAGGAACGTCTAACTATGGCTACACCTTC. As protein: CASSLTGTSNYGYTF.

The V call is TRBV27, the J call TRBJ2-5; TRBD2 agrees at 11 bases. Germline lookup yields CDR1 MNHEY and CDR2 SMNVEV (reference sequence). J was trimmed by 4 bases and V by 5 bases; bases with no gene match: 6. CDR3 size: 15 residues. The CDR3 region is CASSPRGTSGETQYF. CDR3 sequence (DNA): TGTGCCAGCAGTCCCCGAGGGACTAGCGGAGAGACCCAGTACTTC.

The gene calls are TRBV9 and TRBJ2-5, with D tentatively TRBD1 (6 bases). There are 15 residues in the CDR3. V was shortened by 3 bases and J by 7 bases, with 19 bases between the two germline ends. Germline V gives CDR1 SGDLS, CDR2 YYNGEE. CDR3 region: CASSGGWRTDGTQYF. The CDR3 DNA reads TGTGCCAGCAGCGGGGGGTGGAGGACAGATGGGACCCAGTACTTC. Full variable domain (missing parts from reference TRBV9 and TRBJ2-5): DSGVTQTPKHLITATGQRVTLRCSPRSGDLSVYWYQQSLDQGLQFLIQYYNGEERAKGNILERFSAQQFPDLHSELNLSSLELGDSALYFCASSGGWRTDGTQYFGPGTRLLVL.

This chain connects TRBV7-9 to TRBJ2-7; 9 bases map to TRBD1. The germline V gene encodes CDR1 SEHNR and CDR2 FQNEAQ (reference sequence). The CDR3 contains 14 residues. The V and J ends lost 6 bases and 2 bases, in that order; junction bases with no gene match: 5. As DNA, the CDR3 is TGTGCCAGCAGTTCCGGGACAGGGACCTACGAGCAGTACTTC. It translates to CASSSGTGTYEQYF.

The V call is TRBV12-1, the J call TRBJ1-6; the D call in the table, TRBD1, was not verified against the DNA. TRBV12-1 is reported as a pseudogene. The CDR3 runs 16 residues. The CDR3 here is CASSCRGAAYNSPLHF. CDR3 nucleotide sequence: TGTGCCAGCAGCTGCAGGGGGGCGGCCTATAATTCACCCCTCCACTTT.